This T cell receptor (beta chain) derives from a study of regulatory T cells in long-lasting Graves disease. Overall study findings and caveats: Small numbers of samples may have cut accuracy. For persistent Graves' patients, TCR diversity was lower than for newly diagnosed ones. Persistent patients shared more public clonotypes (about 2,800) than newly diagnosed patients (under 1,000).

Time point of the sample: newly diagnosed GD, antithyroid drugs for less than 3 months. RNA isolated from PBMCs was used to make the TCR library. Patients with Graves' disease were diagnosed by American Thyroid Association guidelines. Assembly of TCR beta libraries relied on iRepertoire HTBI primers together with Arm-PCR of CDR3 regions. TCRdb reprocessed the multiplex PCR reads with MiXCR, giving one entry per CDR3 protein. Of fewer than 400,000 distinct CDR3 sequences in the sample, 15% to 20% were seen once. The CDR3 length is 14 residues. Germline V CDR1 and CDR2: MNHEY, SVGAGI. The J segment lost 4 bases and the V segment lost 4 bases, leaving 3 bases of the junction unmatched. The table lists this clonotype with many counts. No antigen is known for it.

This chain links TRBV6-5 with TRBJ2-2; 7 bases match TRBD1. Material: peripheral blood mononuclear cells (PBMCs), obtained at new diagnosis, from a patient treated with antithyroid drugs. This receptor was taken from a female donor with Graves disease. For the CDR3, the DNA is TGTGCCAGCAGTTTTACAGGGGCCACCGGGGAGCTGTTTTTT. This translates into CASSFTGATGELFF.